What follows is one T cell receptor beta chain and its context. The antigen remains unidentified. This sample was included in a study of human T cells and chemical hapten exposure. The time point was: patch test 2, 6 weeks after DPC sensitization. As to treatment: therapeutic diphenylcyclopropenone sensitization with weekly scalp DPC. TCRdb independently ran MiXCR on the RACE reads; one entry per CDR3 protein. Of tens of thousands of distinct CDR3 sequences in the sample, 6.5% to 8.5% are singletons; the top ten hold 1% to 1.5%. CDR3 length: 14 amino acids. Trimming cost V 4 bases and J 8 bases, with 18 bases left between them. Germline CDR1 DFQATT, CDR2 SNEGSKA (reference sequence). Overall study findings and caveats: The study found that DPC sensitization did not change TCRs above 1 in 1000 frequency.

The rearrangement joins TRBV20-1 to TRBJ2-1; the D gene is possibly TRBD2 (5 bases). This receptor was identified in a woman between 25 and 40 years old with alopecia areata. Some clones in this sample may be carry-over from other donors' samples. The material sequenced was whole blood, taken in connection with sensitization to the hapten diphenylcyclopropenone (DPC). The CDR3 region is CSATRTPLWDEQFF. The CDR3 DNA sequence: TGCAGTGCTACTAGGACTCCTCTATGGGATGAGCAGTTCTTC.